The present T cell receptor beta chain was sequenced within a study of a mutant IDH1 vaccine in newly diagnosed glioma (dated by TCRdb to the early 2020s). Looking at the study overall: Eight vaccinations were administered to patients in weeks 1, 3, 5, 7, 11, 15, 19 and 23, corresponding to visits V03 through V10. Prior to enrollment, patients had been given standard therapy consisting of radiotherapy alone, temozolomide alone, or radiochemotherapy with temozolomide, with the combination given to most patients. For exploratory analyses, roughly 25 treated patients had longitudinal TCRB deep sequencing done wherever samples were available. Peripheral blood samples were drawn at six visits, namely V03 (baseline), V05, V07, V10, V12 and V13. Vaccination was initiated 4-6 weeks after radiotherapy alone, or concurrently with temozolomide cycles in the chemotherapy-containing groups. Of the roughly 32 patients who were treated, about 60% were male and around 38% were female, and the mean age was roughly 40 years. Overall results and qualifications from the work: Pseudoprogression seemed to be unrelated to changes in the top peripheral T cell clonotypes found by TCRB sequencing. Selection of PBMC samples for TCRB deep sequencing was based on availability. It was noted by the authors that analyses of patient blood samples could not be reproduced owing to sample limitations. Vaccine-induced immune responses across multiple MHC alleles were detected in over 85% of patients.

Worth noting for this clone: It has no known antigen specificity. Base qualities are missing; no much larger clone stands one base away.

The CDR1 and CDR2 encoded by the germline V gene are SQVTM and ANQGSEA. Relative to germline, V is 4 bases shorter and J is 7 bases shorter, with 16 bases between their ends. The CDR3 measures 13 amino acids from cysteine to phenylalanine. Only the CDR3 region is kept as DNA, spanning 39 bases read in frame from base 1. The library came from the immunoSEQ multiplex PCR assay. The hsTCRB Kit was used according to the manufacturer's protocol to amplify rearranged TCR beta chain sequences. Sequencing of TCRB libraries was carried out on an Illumina MiSeq. The study's own analysis went as follows. The kit vendor's proprietary platform handled demultiplexing, trimming and gene mapping. What TCRdb holds here is the immuneACCESS table cut down to in-frame rearrangements. Part of the clones is not present; checked against another copy, under half of the missing clones reflect an unresolved V gene, and the others are unexplained. The DNA was the basis for D and trimming; V, J and clone size are from that table. A total of tens of thousands of clones appear in this sample, more than 85% of them only once. The ten top clones hold about 2.4% of the sample.

This sample's time point label indicates: week 5, during vaccination. Each vaccine dose, consisting of 300 ug of a 20-mer mutant IDH1 peptide in Montanide, was administered subcutaneously with topical imiquimod. Donors had newly diagnosed WHO grade 3 or 4 IDH1-mutant astrocytomas with loss of nuclear ATRX. The samples were drawn from NOA16, a multicentre, single-arm, open-label phase I trial in Germany that tested a mutant IDH1 peptide vaccine in humans for the first time. Genomic DNA for TCRB sequencing was extracted from EDTA blood using the DNeasy Blood and Tissue Kit. This clonotype was obtained from a man aged 45 to 65 with glioma. The rearranged segments are TRBV29-1 and TRBJ1-1; the D gene is unclear. This specimen was PBMCs, taken from a glioma patient whose treatment included an IDH1 peptide vaccine. The bases are TGCAGCGTTGTCGCCGGGCGCGGGGATGAAGCTTTCTTT. The resulting protein is CSVVAGRGDEAFF.